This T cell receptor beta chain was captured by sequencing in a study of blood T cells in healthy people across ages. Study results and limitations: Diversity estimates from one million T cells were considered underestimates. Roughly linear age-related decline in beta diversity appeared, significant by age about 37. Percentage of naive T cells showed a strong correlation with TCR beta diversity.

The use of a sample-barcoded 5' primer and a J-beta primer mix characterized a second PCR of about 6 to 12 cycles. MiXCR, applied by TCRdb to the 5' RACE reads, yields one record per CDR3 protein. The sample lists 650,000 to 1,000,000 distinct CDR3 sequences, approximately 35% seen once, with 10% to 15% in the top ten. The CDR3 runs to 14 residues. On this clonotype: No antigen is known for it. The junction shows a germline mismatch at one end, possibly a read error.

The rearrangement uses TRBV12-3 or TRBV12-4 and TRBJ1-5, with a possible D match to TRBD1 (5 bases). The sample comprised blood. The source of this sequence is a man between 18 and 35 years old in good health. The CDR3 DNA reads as TGTGCCGGCAGTCTGGACACCTTCGATCAGCCCCAGCATTTT. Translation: CAGSLDTFDQPQHF.